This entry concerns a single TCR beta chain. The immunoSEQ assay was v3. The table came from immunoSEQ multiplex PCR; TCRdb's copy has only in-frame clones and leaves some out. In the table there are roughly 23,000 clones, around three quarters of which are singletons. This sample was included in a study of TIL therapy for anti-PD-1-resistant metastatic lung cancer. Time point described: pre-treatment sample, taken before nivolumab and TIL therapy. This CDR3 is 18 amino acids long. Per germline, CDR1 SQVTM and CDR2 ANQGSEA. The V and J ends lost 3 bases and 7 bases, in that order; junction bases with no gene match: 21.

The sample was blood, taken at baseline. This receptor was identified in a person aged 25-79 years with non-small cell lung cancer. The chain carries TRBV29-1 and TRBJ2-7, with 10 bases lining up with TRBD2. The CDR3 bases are TGCAGCGTTGATTTGCCCGGGCTCGCCCTAGCGGGAGTAAGGGAGCAGTACTTC. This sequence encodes CSVDLPGLALAGVREQYF.